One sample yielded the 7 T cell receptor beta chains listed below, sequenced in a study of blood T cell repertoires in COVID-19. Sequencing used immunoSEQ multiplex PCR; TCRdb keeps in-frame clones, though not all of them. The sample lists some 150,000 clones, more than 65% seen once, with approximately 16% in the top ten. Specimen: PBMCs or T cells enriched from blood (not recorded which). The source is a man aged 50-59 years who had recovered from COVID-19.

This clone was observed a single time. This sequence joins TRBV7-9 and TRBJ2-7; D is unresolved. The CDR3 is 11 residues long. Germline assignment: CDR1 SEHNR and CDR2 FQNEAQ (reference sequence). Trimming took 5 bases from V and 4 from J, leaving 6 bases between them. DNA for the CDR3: TGTGCCAGCAGCCCACAATACGAGCAGTACTTC. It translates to CASSPQYEQYF.

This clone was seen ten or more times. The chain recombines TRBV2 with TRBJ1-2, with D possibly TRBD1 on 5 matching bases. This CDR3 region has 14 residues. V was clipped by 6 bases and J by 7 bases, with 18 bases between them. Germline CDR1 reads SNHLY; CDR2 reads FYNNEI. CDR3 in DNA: TGTGCCAGCAGGGCGACAGTGGCCTTTGGTGGCTACACCTTC. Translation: CASRATVAFGGYTF.

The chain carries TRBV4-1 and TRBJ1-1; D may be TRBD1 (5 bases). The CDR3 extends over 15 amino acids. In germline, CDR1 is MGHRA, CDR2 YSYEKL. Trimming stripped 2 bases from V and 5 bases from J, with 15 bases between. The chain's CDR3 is CASSQPLGGETEAFF. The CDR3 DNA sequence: TGCGCCAGCAGCCAACCCCTAGGAGGGGAGACTGAAGCTTTCTTT.

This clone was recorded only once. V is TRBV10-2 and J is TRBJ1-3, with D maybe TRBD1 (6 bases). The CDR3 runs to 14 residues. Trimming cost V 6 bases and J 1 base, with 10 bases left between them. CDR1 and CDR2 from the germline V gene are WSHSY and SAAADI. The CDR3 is CASREQGSGNTIYF. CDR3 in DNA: TGCGCCAGCAGGGAACAGGGATCTGGAAACACCATATATTTT.

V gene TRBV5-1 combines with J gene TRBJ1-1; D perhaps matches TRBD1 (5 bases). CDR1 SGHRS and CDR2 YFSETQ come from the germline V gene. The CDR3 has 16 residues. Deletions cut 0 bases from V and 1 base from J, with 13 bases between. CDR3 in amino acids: CASSLDIGGPNTEAFF. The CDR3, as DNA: TGCGCCAGCAGCTTGGATATCGGGGGTCCGAACACTGAAGCTTTCTTT.

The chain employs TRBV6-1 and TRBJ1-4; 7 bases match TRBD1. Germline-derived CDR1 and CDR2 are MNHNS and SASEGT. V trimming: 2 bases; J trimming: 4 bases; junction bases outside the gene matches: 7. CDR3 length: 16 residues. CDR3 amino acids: CASSEWGGTVNEKLFF. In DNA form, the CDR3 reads TGTGCCAGCAGTGAATGGGGTGGGACAGTTAATGAAAAACTGTTTTTT.

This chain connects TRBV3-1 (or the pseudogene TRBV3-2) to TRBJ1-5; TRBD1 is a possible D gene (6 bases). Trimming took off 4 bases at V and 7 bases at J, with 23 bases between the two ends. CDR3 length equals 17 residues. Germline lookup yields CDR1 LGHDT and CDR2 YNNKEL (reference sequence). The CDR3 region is CASSRGTGGAQGQPQHF. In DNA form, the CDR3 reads TGTGCCAGCAGCCGAGGGACGGGGGGGGCGCAGGGACAGCCCCAGCATTTT.